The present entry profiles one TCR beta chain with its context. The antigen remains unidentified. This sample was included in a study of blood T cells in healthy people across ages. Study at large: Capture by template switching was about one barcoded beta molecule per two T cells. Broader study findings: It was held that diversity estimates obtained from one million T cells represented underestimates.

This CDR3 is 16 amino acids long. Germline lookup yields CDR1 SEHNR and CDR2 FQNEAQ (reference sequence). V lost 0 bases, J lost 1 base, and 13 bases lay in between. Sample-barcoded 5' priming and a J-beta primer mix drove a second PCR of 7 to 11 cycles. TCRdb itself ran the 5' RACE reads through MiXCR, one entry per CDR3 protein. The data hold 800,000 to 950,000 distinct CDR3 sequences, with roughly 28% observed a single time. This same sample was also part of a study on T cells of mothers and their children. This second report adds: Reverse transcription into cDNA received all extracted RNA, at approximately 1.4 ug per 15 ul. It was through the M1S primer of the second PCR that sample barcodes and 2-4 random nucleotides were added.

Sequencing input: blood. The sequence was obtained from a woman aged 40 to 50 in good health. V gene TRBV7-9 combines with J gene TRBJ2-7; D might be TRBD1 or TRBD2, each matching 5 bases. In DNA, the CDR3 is TGTGCCAGCAGCTTAGCTACAGGAGGAAAATCCTACGAGCAGTACTTC. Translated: CASSLATGGKSYEQYF.